This T cell receptor (beta chain) is drawn from a study of blood T cell repertoires in COVID-19. Libraries were prepared by immunoSEQ multiplex PCR; TCRdb keeps only in-frame clonotypes and omits some of them. Among just over 250,000 clones listed, roughly 86% were seen once. The CDR3 sequence is 13 residues long. The J gene is TRBJ1-1, the V gene TRBV21-1; TRBD1, the table's D call, was not compared with the DNA. TRBV21-1 is shown as a pseudogene. This sequence originates from a man aged 35-49 years who had recovered from COVID-19. The sequenced sample was peripheral blood. The CDR3, as DNA: TGTGCCAGCAGCCCTCCAGGGGTCACTGAAGCTTTCTTT. Translation gives CASSPPGVTEAFF.